Only a few counts were recorded for the clone carrying this T cell receptor beta chain. No antigen is known for it. This sample is part of a study of early T cells in non-severe SARS-CoV-2 infection. Whole-study findings and limits: Matching with VDJdb favored anti-spike CD8 responses (missing private and CD4 specificities).

CDR3 length: 16 residues. Trimming left V 0 bases short and J 4 bases short, with 16 bases between. The germline gives CDR1 SGHRS, CDR2 YFSETQ. Attached unique molecular identifiers marked individual cDNA molecules. TCRdb recomputed calls from the 5' RACE reads with MiXCR, one row per CDR3 protein. The profile covers more than 85,000 distinct CDR3 sequences, with around 12% appearing a single time and 3.5% to 4% taken by the ten largest. This sample comprised whole blood, obtained at baseline. The clonotype comes from an adult who was a healthcare worker with PCR-confirmed SARS-CoV-2 infection or an uninfected control (not recorded which). V is TRBV5-1 and J is TRBJ1-1, with D hard to call. CDR3 coding DNA: TGCGCCAGCAGCTTGGATAACCAGGCAAAGGGCACTGAAGCTTTCTTT. Its translation: CASSLDNQAKGTEAFF.